Following are 25 T cell receptor beta chains from one sample sequenced in a study of CD8 T cells in Susac syndrome (dated by TCRdb to the late 2010s). The library was generated by the immunoSEQ multiplex PCR assay. RNA was extracted with the RNeasy kit and about 0.5 to 1 ug was reverse transcribed using random hexamers. TCRdb itself trimmed the public reads at Q25 with fastp, ran MiXCR and retained productive beta chains. One record per CDR3 amino acid sequence lists the most common genes and DNA. This sample comprises 120,000 or so distinct CDR3 sequences, 85% to 95% of them detected only once. About 0.098% of the sample lies in the top ten. The sequencing sample was made of CD4+ T cells from PBMCs. Receptors originate from a human donor in good health.

The CDR3 loop reads CASMLGSGANVLTF. The CDR3 bases are TGTGCCAGCATGTTGGGTTCTGGGGCCAACGTCCTGACTTTC. The chain is built from TRBV3-1 and TRBJ2-6; no firm D call. The germline gives CDR1 LGHDT, CDR2 YNNKEL (reference sequence). V was clipped by 7 bases and J by 1 base, with 8 bases between them. The CDR3 consists of 14 residues.

V usage is TRBV27 and J usage is TRBJ1-6, with 7 bases identical to TRBD1. Germline lookup yields CDR1 MNHEY and CDR2 SMNVEV (reference sequence). This CDR3 has 15 residues. The V and J ends lost 5 bases and 7 bases, in that order; junction bases with no gene match: 8. The CDR3 spells CASSPADRLNSPLHF. The CDR3 bases are TGTGCCAGCAGTCCAGCGGACAGGTTGAATTCACCCCTCCACTTT.

J is TRBJ2-3 and V is TRBV5-4; 13 bases are a match to TRBD2. Per the germline V gene, CDR1 is SGHNT and CDR2 is YYREEE (reference sequence). V lost 4 bases to trimming and J lost 4 bases; unmatched junction nucleotides: 6. This CDR3 is built from 16 residues. CDR3 nucleotides: TGTGCCAGCAGCCCGGCACTAGCGGGAGGGTCAGATACGCAGTATTTT. Its protein product is CASSPALAGGSDTQYF.

The V call is TRBV19, the J call TRBJ2-1; no reliable D call. Germline loops: CDR1 LNHDA, CDR2 SQIVND (reference sequence). V was cut by 6 bases and J by 5 bases, with 17 bases left in between. The CDR3 has 15 amino acids. CDR3: CASRTGPTYDNEQFF. The CDR3 bases are TGTGCCAGTAGGACTGGGCCGACTTATGACAATGAGCAGTTCTTC.

This clonotype has a single count. The rearrangement uses TRBV7-9 and TRBJ1-5; D is ambiguous. The germline CDR1 and CDR2 sequences are SEHNR and FQNEAQ (reference sequence). Deletions cut 1 base from V and 3 bases from J, with 7 bases between. CDR3 length equals 14 residues. DNA of the CDR3: TGTGCCAGCAGCTTAGGGCAATACAATCAGCCCCAGCATTTT. Translating gives CASSLGQYNQPQHF.

This chain links TRBV6-2 or TRBV6-3 with TRBJ2-3, with 7 bases lining up with TRBD1. The V and J ends lost 8 bases and 1 base, in that order; junction bases with no gene match: 18. The length of the CDR3 is 18 residues. Germline V gene sequence: CDR1 MNHEY, CDR2 SVGEGT. CDR3 region: CASAAARGDSFRTDTQYF. The CDR3 DNA reads as TGTGCCAGCGCGGCTGCTCGAGGGGACAGCTTTCGCACAGATACGCAGTATTTT.

The rearrangement uses TRBV6-2 or TRBV6-3 and TRBJ2-2, with 8 bases lining up with TRBD2. The V gene's germline CDR1 is MNHEY and CDR2 SVGEGT. V lost 7 bases and J lost 4; bases outside the gene matches: 14. There are 17 residues in the CDR3. The CDR3 DNA follows: TGTGCCAGCATGCTTCCCGTCGGGAGGGGAAGCACCGGGGAGCTGTTTTTT. This gives the protein CASMLPVGRGSTGELFF.

This chain links TRBV12-3 or TRBV12-4 with TRBJ2-3; possibly TRBD2 for D (6 bases). The CDR3 covers 16 residues. V dropped 6 bases and J dropped 1 base, with 17 bases sitting between them. The CDR3 reads CASSFVSGLGTDTQYF. CDR3 nucleotide sequence: TGTGCCAGCAGCTTCGTATCGGGACTCGGCACAGATACGCAGTATTTT.

V gene TRBV2 combines with J gene TRBJ1-5, with a possible D match to TRBD1 (6 bases). V lost 7 bases to trimming and J lost 0 bases, with 16 bases between them. Germline assignment: CDR1 SNHLY and CDR2 FYNNEI. The CDR3 sequence is 16 residues long. The CDR3 spells CASTTGGGYSNQPQHF. The CDR3 nucleotides read TGTGCCAGCACTACGGGGGGCGGGTATAGCAATCAGCCCCAGCATTTT.

The genes are TRBV4-1 and TRBJ2-3, with 8 positions matching TRBD1. J was trimmed by 3 bases and V by 4 bases; bases with no gene match: 9. Germline values: CDR1 MGHRA, CDR2 YSYEKL. The CDR3 is 16 residues long. CDR3 nucleotide sequence: TGCGCCAGCAGCCCACACCAAAACAGGGGGACAGATACGCAGTATTTT. Encoded protein: CASSPHQNRGTDTQYF.

This chain joins TRBV6-1 and TRBJ2-2, with 7 bases matching TRBD1. The CDR3 is 15 residues long. Germline CDR1 reads MNHNS; CDR2 reads SASEGT. V was pared by 6 bases and J by 0 bases, with 4 bases of the junction left unmatched. The CDR3 region has the DNA TGTGCCAGCAGGCTCCAGGGGGCGAACACCGGGGAGCTGTTTTTT. Amino acid sequence: CASRLQGANTGELFF.

The chain carries TRBV2 and TRBJ1-2; 8 nucleotides line up with TRBD1. This CDR3 comprises 14 residues. Germline V gene data show CDR1 as SNHLY and CDR2 as FYNNEI. J was trimmed by 6 bases and V by 6 bases; bases with no gene match: 9. The chain's CDR3 is CASRETGDWDGYTF. CDR3 coding DNA: TGTGCCAGCAGAGAGACAGGGGATTGGGATGGCTACACCTTC. The whole variable domain, remainder taken from reference TRBV2 and TRBJ1-2, is EPEVTQTPSHQVTQMGQEVILRCVPISNHLYFYWYRQILGQKVEFLVSFYNNEISEKSEIFDDQFSVERPDGSNFTLKIRSTKLEDSAMYFCASRETGDWDGYTFGSGTRLTVV.

The J gene is TRBJ2-7, the V gene TRBV29-1; 7 bases fit TRBD1. Unmatched junction bases numbered 7, after V lost 4 bases and J lost 7 bases. The germline V gene encodes CDR1 SQVTM and CDR2 ANQGSEA. This CDR3 has 12 residues. As DNA, the CDR3 is TGCAGCGTTGTCGAGGGGGCGGGTGAGCAGTACTTC. Residues: CSVVEGAGEQYF.

CDR3 bases: TGTGCCAGCAAGGATAGGGCCCTTGACTATTATCAGCCCCAGCATTTT. Protein product: CASKDRALDYYQPQHF. V and J are TRBV6-1 and TRBJ1-5; D gene unclear. The germline V and J ends were trimmed by 7 bases and 5 bases, with 21 bases remaining between them. The CDR3 sequence is 16 residues long. Per the germline V gene, CDR1 is MNHNS and CDR2 is SASEGT.

V and J are TRBV12-3 or TRBV12-4 and TRBJ2-7, with a tentative D call TRBD1 (5 bases). V was trimmed by 6 bases and J by 4 bases, leaving 13 bases between them. The CDR3 is made up of 13 amino acids. The CDR3 reads CASSPGHLYEQYF. The CDR3 nucleotides read TGTGCCAGCAGCCCTGGACACCTTTACGAGCAGTACTTC.

V is TRBV20-1 and J is TRBJ2-2; 7 nucleotides line up with TRBD2. The CDR3 totals 11 residues. CDR1 and CDR2 from the germline V gene are DFQATT and SNEGSKA (reference sequence). The CDR3 loop is CGLANTGELFF. The CDR3 DNA sequence: TGCGGACTAGCGAACACCGGGGAGCTGTTTTTT.

CDR3 sequence reads: CASSSSAGGASSYNEQFF. CDR3 coding DNA: TGTGCCAGCAGCTCCTCGGCGGGAGGGGCGAGCTCCTACAATGAGCAGTTCTTC. The rearrangement joins TRBV5-4 to TRBJ2-1, with 9 positions matching TRBD2. The CDR3 runs to 18 residues. Germline CDR1 SGHNT, CDR2 YYREEE (reference sequence). V was clipped by 3 bases and J by 0 bases; unmatched bases: 10.

This clonotype has a single count. The rearrangement uses TRBV28 and TRBJ2-5, with 11 bases fitting TRBD2. This CDR3 comprises 16 residues. Germline V gene lookup returns CDR1 MDHEN and CDR2 SYDVKM. V gave up 5 bases and J gave up 4 bases; unmatched junction bases: 9. The CDR3 bases are TGTGCCAGCAGTCTAACCACTAGCGGGAGTGGAGAGACCCAGTACTTC. Its translation is CASSLTTSGSGETQYF.

The V and J genes are TRBV7-3 and TRBJ2-2; D might be TRBD2 (5 bases). Per the germline V gene, CDR1 is SGHTA and CDR2 is FQGTGA. V dropped 3 bases and J dropped 4 bases, with 12 bases sitting between them. This CDR3 contains 15 residues. CDR3 bases: TGTGCCAGCAGCTTCCTCGGAGGTGGCACCGGGGAGCTGTTTTTT. It specifies CASSFLGGGTGELFF.

This chain links TRBV5-1 with TRBJ2-7; no clear D. The CDR3 covers 14 residues. Germline CDR1 reads SGHRS; CDR2 reads YFSETQ. Trimming stripped 0 bases from V and 1 base from J, with 8 bases between. The CDR3, as DNA: TGCGCCAGCAGCTTGGCCGGCAGTTCCTACGAGCAGTACTTC. It is translated as CASSLAGSSYEQYF.

The V and J genes are TRBV12-3 or TRBV12-4 and TRBJ1-5; TRBD1 might be the D (6 bases). V lost 5 bases to trimming and J lost 7 bases, with 15 bases between them. The CDR3 totals 14 residues. This chain's CDR3 is CASSTTGNGQPQHF. DNA for the CDR3: TGTGCCAGCAGTACCACAGGGAACGGGCAGCCCCAGCATTTT.

This clonotype was seen once. The chain is built from TRBV7-9 and TRBJ2-5, with D perhaps TRBD1 or TRBD2 (7 bases each). In germline, CDR1 is SEHNR, CDR2 FQNEAQ (reference sequence). V lost 4 bases and J 2 bases, leaving 14 bases between the germline ends. CDR3 length equals 15 residues. The CDR3 DNA is TGTGCCAGCAGCTGGAGACAGGGAGGGCAAGAGACCCAGTACTTC. Protein sequence: CASSWRQGGQETQYF.

This rearrangement joins TRBV27 to TRBJ1-5; 10 bases are a match to TRBD1. V lost 6 bases, J lost 6 bases, and 8 bases stayed unmatched. The germline CDR1 and CDR2 sequences are MNHEY and SMNVEV (reference sequence). The CDR3 totals 15 residues. Here the CDR3 DNA reads TGTGCCAGCAGCTCCGGGACAGGGGTGGGTCAGCCCCAGCATTTT. Protein: CASSSGTGVGQPQHF.

The chain recombines TRBV3-1 with TRBJ2-1, with a weak D call TRBD2 (6 bases). The CDR3 extends over 17 amino acids. Trimming removed 0 bases at V and 5 bases at J, with 17 bases between. CDR1 and CDR2 from the germline V gene are LGHDT and YNNKEL (reference sequence). CDR3 protein: CASSQDVGTPGDNEQFF. DNA of the CDR3: TGTGCCAGCAGCCAAGACGTCGGGACTCCTGGAGACAATGAGCAGTTCTTC.

The V and J genes are TRBV19 and TRBJ2-3; the D is unclear. The germline CDR1 and CDR2 sequences are LNHDA and SQIVND (reference sequence). V lost 7 bases and J lost 2, with 13 bases in between. CDR3 length: 14 amino acids. As DNA, the CDR3 is TGTGCCAGTACATTCCGAAGATTCACAGATACGCAGTATTTT. Translating gives CASTFRRFTDTQYF.